Presented here are 18 T cell receptor beta chains from one specimen sequenced in a study of siplizumab effects on memory and regulatory T cells. The assay was immunoSEQ multiplex PCR, and TCRdb's table has in-frame clones only and misses some. The sample holds around 100,000 clones; about 93% are singletons and the top ten take about 0.62%. The sequenced sample consisted of Tregs sorted from blood. All receptors derive from a human donor in good health.

This rearrangement joins TRBV5-5 to TRBJ1-3, with unresolved D. The V end lost 4 bases, the J end lost 0 bases, and 11 bases lay between the germline ends. Germline values: CDR1 SGHKS, CDR2 YYEKEE (reference sequence). The CDR3 is 15 amino acids. CDR3 sequence reads: CASSHTTVSGNTIYF. In DNA form, the CDR3 reads TGTGCCAGCAGCCATACGACGGTCTCTGGAAACACCATATATTTT.

This chain connects TRBV5-1 to TRBJ2-7; 11 nucleotides match TRBD2. This CDR3 has 16 amino acids. The junction had 3 bases not matched to a gene; V was cut back by 0 bases and J by 1 base. Germline lookup yields CDR1 SGHRS and CDR2 YFSETQ. The CDR3 here is CASSLELAGASYEQYF. The CDR3 nucleotides read TGCGCCAGCAGCTTGGAACTAGCGGGGGCTTCCTACGAGCAGTACTTC.

V and J are TRBV4-1 and TRBJ1-6, with D possibly matching TRBD1 (6 bases). Trimming removed 0 bases at V and 11 bases at J, with 20 bases between. The germline gives CDR1 MGHRA, CDR2 YSYEKL. The length of the CDR3 is 17 residues. CDR3 sequence: CASSQDRRSVGGPPLHF. The CDR3 region has the DNA TGCGCCAGCAGCCAAGATCGCAGGTCCGTGGGGGGGCCACCCCTCCACTTT.

The V gene is TRBV5-1, the J gene TRBJ1-4; D is uncertain. In germline, CDR1 is SGHRS, CDR2 YFSETQ. Trimming took 4 bases from V and 7 from J, leaving 11 bases between them. There are 13 residues in the CDR3. The CDR3 protein is CASSAGSGEKLFF. CDR3 bases: TGCGCCAGCAGCGCCGGATCCGGTGAAAAACTGTTTTTT. Full variable domain (rest looked up from reference TRBV5-1 and TRBJ1-4): KAGVTQTPRYLIKTRGQQVTLSCSPISGHRSVSWYQQTPGQGLQFLFEYFSETQRNKGNFPGRFSGRQFSNSRSEMNVSTLELGDSALYLCASSAGSGEKLFFGSGTQLSVL.

The J gene is TRBJ2-4, the V gene TRBV21-1. TRBV21-1 is a pseudogene segment. CDR3 length: 18 amino acids. CDR3 sequence reads: CASSPGVYRALAKNIQYF. In DNA, the CDR3 is TGTGCCAGCAGCCCGGGGGTGTACAGGGCCCTAGCCAAAAACATTCAGTACTTC.

The rearrangement uses TRBV5-1 and TRBJ1-3, with D maybe TRBD1 (6 bases). Per the germline V gene, CDR1 is SGHRS and CDR2 is YFSETQ. This CDR3 has 15 amino acids. V was clipped by 4 bases and J by 2 bases, with 13 bases between them. CDR3 residues: CASSAGQFPGNTIYF. In DNA form, the CDR3 reads TGCGCCAGCAGCGCCGGACAGTTCCCTGGAAACACCATATATTTT.

The rearrangement uses TRBV19 and TRBJ2-3; TRBD2 agrees at 14 bases. Per the germline V gene, CDR1 is LNHDA and CDR2 is SQIVND (reference sequence). The V gene end was trimmed by 4 bases and the J gene end by 3 bases; junction bases not matched to a gene: 6. There are 17 residues in the CDR3. DNA of the CDR3: TGTGCCAGTAGTACCCCAGGACTAGCGGGGGGTACAGATACGCAGTATTTT. It translates to CASSTPGLAGGTDTQYF.

The gene calls are TRBV19 and TRBJ2-2, with 7 bases that match TRBD2. After removal of 7 bases from V and 4 bases from J, the junction contained 6 bases not matched to a gene. Germline V gives CDR1 LNHDA, CDR2 SQIVND (reference sequence). This CDR3 comprises 14 residues. Written as DNA, the CDR3 is TGTGCCAGTAAAGTCGGCGGGGGCACCGGGGAGCTGTTTTTT. Translation gives CASKVGGGTGELFF.

To note about this clone: The junction differs from germline at one of its ends, possibly a read error. The V gene is TRBV29-1, the J gene TRBJ1-1; D might be TRBD1 (5 bases). This CDR3 spans 11 amino acids. Germline V gives CDR1 SQVTM, CDR2 ANQGSEA. CDR3: CSVGVKTEAFF. The CDR3 DNA sequence: TGCAGCGTAGGGGTGAAGACTGAAGCTTTCTTT. Variable domain in full (rest from reference TRBV29-1 and TRBJ1-1): SAVISQKPSRDICQRGTSLTIQCQVDSQVTMMFWYRQQPGQSLTLIATANQGSEATYESGFVIDKFPISRPNLTFSTLTVSNMSPEDSSIYLCSVGVKTEAFFGQGTRLTVV.

This clone was seen repeatedly, ten times or more. This CDR3 reads CASSSGLAGAQIEQYF. The DNA for the CDR3 is TGTGCCAGCAGCTCGGGACTAGCGGGGGCACAAATCGAGCAGTACTTC. This chain connects TRBV28 to TRBJ2-7; TRBD2 matches at 14 bases. V shed 6 bases, J shed 6 bases, and the junction held 10 bases outside the gene matches. The CDR3 has 16 residues. Germline CDR1 and CDR2: MDHEN and SYDVKM.

The chain uses TRBV15 and TRBJ2-1; 9 bases are shared with TRBD2. The CDR3 runs 16 residues. V gave up 1 base and J gave up 2 bases; unmatched junction bases: 3. The V gene's germline CDR1 is LNHNV and CDR2 YYDKDF (reference sequence). In DNA, the CDR3 is TGTGCCACCAGCAGAGGCGGGAGGGCCACCTACAATGAGCAGTTCTTC. Protein: CATSRGGRATYNEQFF.

This chain connects TRBV19 to TRBJ2-3; tentative D call: TRBD2 (6 bases). The CDR3 has 12 residues. Germline V gene sequence: CDR1 LNHDA, CDR2 SQIVND (reference sequence). The germline V and J ends were trimmed by 0 bases and 8 bases, with 6 bases remaining between them. CDR3 protein: CASSIEGGTQYF. The CDR3 DNA reads as TGTGCCAGTAGTATAGAGGGGGGTACGCAGTATTTT.

The genes are TRBV5-6 and TRBJ1-1, with D maybe TRBD1 (6 bases). The CDR3 is 13 amino acids. Per germline, CDR1 SGHDT and CDR2 YYEEEE. Trimming shortened V by 4 bases and J by 6 bases, and 13 bases separated the two germline ends. The CDR3 DNA is TGTGCCAGCAGCACTACAGGGAGGGCTGAAGCTTTCTTT. This codes for CASSTTGRAEAFF.

The J gene is TRBJ2-1, the V gene TRBV10-3; TRBD1 matches 10 bases. The J segment lost 0 bases and the V segment lost 7 bases, leaving 9 bases of the junction unmatched. This CDR3 is 17 amino acids long. CDR1 is ENHRY, CDR2 SYGVKD, per germline. CDR3 sequence: CAIKPRQGATSYNEQFF. The CDR3 DNA reads TGTGCCATCAAGCCCCGACAGGGGGCGACCTCCTACAATGAGCAGTTCTTC.

The chain combines TRBV10-2 with TRBJ1-2; 9 bases match TRBD1. CDR1 WSHSY and CDR2 SAAADI come from the germline V gene. V dropped 6 bases and J dropped 8; count of bases not matched to a gene: 10. This CDR3 comprises 14 residues. The CDR3 sequence: CASRPDRGVRGYTF. The CDR3 DNA sequence: TGCGCCAGCAGACCCGACAGGGGGGTACGAGGCTACACCTTC.

This chain uses TRBV19 with TRBJ1-1; possible D gene TRBD1, 5 bases. Germline-derived CDR1 and CDR2 are LNHDA and SQIVND (reference sequence). V was pared by 0 bases and J by 6 bases, with 17 bases between. CDR3 length: 16 amino acids. CDR3 residues: CASSIDRVGGGAEAFF. The CDR3 DNA follows: TGTGCCAGTAGTATAGATCGTGTCGGGGGGGGAGCTGAAGCTTTCTTT.

The genes are TRBV5-1 and TRBJ2-5; TRBD1 is a possible D gene (5 bases). The CDR3 loop spans 14 amino acids. The V gene's germline CDR1 is SGHRS and CDR2 YFSETQ. V gave up 4 bases and J gave up 0 bases, with 10 bases separating them. The CDR3 nucleotides read TGCGCCAGCAGCCACGACAGCTACCAAGAGACCCAGTACTTC. Translation: CASSHDSYQETQYF.

This clone has only a few counts. V gene TRBV5-1 combines with J gene TRBJ2-7; weak D call: TRBD2 (6 bases). This CDR3 region has 14 residues. The germline V gene encodes CDR1 SGHRS and CDR2 YFSETQ. Between the trimmed V and J ends, which lost 4 bases and 3 bases, there was a span of 14 bases. CDR3 amino acids: CASSPGVFGYEQYF. The CDR3, as DNA: TGCGCCAGCAGCCCGGGGGTATTTGGCTACGAGCAGTACTTC. Based on the CDR3 plus reference TRBV5-1 and TRBJ2-7, the full variable domain is KAGVTQTPRYLIKTRGQQVTLSCSPISGHRSVSWYQQTPGQGLQFLFEYFSETQRNKGNFPGRFSGRQFSNSRSEMNVSTLELGDSALYLCASSPGVFGYEQYFGPGTRLTVT.